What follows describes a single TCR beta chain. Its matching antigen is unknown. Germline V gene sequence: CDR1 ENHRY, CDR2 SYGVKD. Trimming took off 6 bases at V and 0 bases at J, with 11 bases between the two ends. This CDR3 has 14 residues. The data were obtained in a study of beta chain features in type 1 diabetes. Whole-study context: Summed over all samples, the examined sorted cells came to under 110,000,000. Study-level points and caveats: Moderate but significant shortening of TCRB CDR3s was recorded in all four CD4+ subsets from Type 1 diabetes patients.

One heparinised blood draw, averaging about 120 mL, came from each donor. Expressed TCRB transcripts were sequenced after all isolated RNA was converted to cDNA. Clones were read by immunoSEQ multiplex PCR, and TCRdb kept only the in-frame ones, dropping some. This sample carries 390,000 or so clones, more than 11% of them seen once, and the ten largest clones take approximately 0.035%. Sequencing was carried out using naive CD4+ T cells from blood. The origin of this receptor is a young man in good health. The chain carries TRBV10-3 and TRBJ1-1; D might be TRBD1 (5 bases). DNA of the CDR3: TGTGCCATCAGGCCAGGGCCAATGAACACTGAAGCTTTCTTT. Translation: CAIRPGPMNTEAFF.